These T cell receptor beta chains were read from a single sample in a study of shared clonotypes between healthy human individuals. TCRdb keeps only in-frame clones here, not all; method: immunoSEQ multiplex PCR. This sample carries roughly 1,500,000 clones, around 98% of them seen once, and the ten largest clones take roughly 0.42%. The specimen sequenced was naive CD4+ T cells sorted from blood. The receptors were sampled from a young man in good health. The CDR3 runs from the conserved cysteine through the conserved F or W. Fields, in order: clone size, V gene, J gene, D gene, CDR3 DNA, CDR3 protein. D genes are given only for firm matches. The size field is filled for only some rows; it gives once, few, many or a size class.

size: .
V: TRBV28
J: TRBJ2-7
D: .
DNA: TGTGCCTCCAATTATCCCACCTCCTACGAGCAGTACTTC
CDR3: CASNYPTSYEQYF

size: .
V: TRBV29-1
J: TRBJ2-7
D: TRBD2
DNA: TGCAGCGTTGAAGAACTAGCGGGATCCAACTACGAGCAGTACTTC
CDR3: CSVEELAGSNYEQYF

size: .
V: TRBV7-3
J: TRBJ2-2
D: TRBD1
DNA: TGTGCCAGCAGCTCAACAGGGGCGAACACCGGGGAGCTGTTTTTT
CDR3: CASSSTGANTGELFF

size: .
V: TRBV15
J: TRBJ2-7
D: .
DNA: TGTGCCACCAGCAGAGATCCTGTCTCCTACGAGCAGTACTTC
CDR3: CATSRDPVSYEQYF

size: .
V: TRBV20-1
J: TRBJ2-5
D: .
DNA: TGCAGTGCTCTCGGCTCTGAGACCCAGTACTTC
CDR3: CSALGSETQYF

size: .
V: TRBV7-2
J: TRBJ2-7
D: .
DNA: TGTGCCAGCAGCTCCGAAGGAGGCACCTCCTACGAGCAGTACTTC
CDR3: CASSSEGGTSYEQYF

size: .
V: TRBV5-1
J: TRBJ2-7
D: TRBD2
DNA: TGCGCCAGCAGCTTCCGGGCGGGAGGGGCTAGCTCCTACGAGCAGTACTTC
CDR3: CASSFRAGGASSYEQYF

size: .
V: TRBV7-3
J: TRBJ1-3
D: .
DNA: TGTGCCAGCAGCCGGGAAGTGGGAAGCCCTGGAAACACCATATATTTT
CDR3: CASSREVGSPGNTIYF

size: .
V: TRBV18
J: TRBJ1-5
D: .
DNA: TGTGCCAGCTCACTAGGTTCCGGGCAGGCCGTAAAAAATCAGCCCCAGCATTTT
CDR3: CASSLGSGQAVKNQPQHF

size: .
V: TRBV6-1
J: TRBJ1-1
D: .
DNA: TGTGCCAGCATGGCCCCAGCCATGAACACTGAAGCTTTCTTT
CDR3: CASMAPAMNTEAFF

size: .
V: TRBV7-2
J: TRBJ2-2
D: .
DNA: TGTGCCAGCAGCTTCGGCAGAACCGGGGAGCTGTTTTTT
CDR3: CASSFGRTGELFF

size: .
V: TRBV10-3
J: TRBJ2-2
D: TRBD2
DNA: TGTGCCATCAGTTTAACCGGGACTAGCGGGACGAACACCGGGGAGCTGTTTTTT
CDR3: CAISLTGTSGTNTGELFF

size: .
V: TRBV4-1
J: TRBJ2-5
D: TRBD1
DNA: TGCGCCAGCAGCCAGGGGACAGGGGGAGTGGAGACCCAGTACTTC
CDR3: CASSQGTGGVETQYF

size: once
V: TRBV7-9
J: TRBJ2-2
D: TRBD2
DNA: TGTGCCAGCAGCAAGGACGGGACTAGCACCGGGGAGCTGTTTTTT
CDR3: CASSKDGTSTGELFF

size: .
V: TRBV28
J: TRBJ1-1
D: TRBD1
DNA: TGTGCCAGCAGTTGGCCCAAACAGGGGTACACTGAAGCTTTCTTT
CDR3: CASSWPKQGYTEAFF

size: .
V: TRBV28
J: TRBJ1-5
D: .
DNA: TGTGGGGGGGGGATCGGCAATCAGCCCCAGCATTTT
CDR3: CGGGIGNQPQHF

size: .
V: TRBV20-1
J: TRBJ1-2
D: .
DNA: TGCAGTGCGGGGGGTAACTATGGCTACACCTTC
CDR3: CSAGGNYGYTF

size: .
V: TRBV9
J: TRBJ1-2
D: .
DNA: TGTGCCAGCCACCCCGGGACACCAACCCCCTATGGCTACACCTTC
CDR3: CASHPGTPTPYGYTF

size: .
V: TRBV7-2
J: TRBJ2-1
D: .
DNA: TGTGCCAGCAGCCGCGTATTGGCGGGGGCAAATGAGCAGTTCTTC
CDR3: CASSRVLAGANEQFF

size: .
V: TRBV18
J: TRBJ2-6
D: TRBD1
DNA: TGTGCCAGCTCACCCATACAGGGGGCGACTGGGGCCAACGTCCTGACTTTC
CDR3: CASSPIQGATGANVLTF

size: .
V: TRBV7-3
J: TRBJ2-7
D: .
DNA: TGTGCCAGCAGCTTAACCCGGGACCGGGAGCAGTACTTC
CDR3: CASSLTRDREQYF

size: .
V: TRBV2
J: TRBJ2-3
D: .
DNA: TGTGCCAGCAGTCCTGTCCGAGGTAGCACAGATACGCAGTATTTT
CDR3: CASSPVRGSTDTQYF

size: .
V: TRBV7-9
J: TRBJ1-1
D: .
DNA: TGTGCCAGCAGCTTAGTGCGGGACGGCACTGAAGCTTTCTTT
CDR3: CASSLVRDGTEAFF

size: .
V: TRBV10-2
J: TRBJ1-1
D: .
DNA: TGCGCCAGCAGTGAATTGGGGCGTACTGAAGCTTTCTTT
CDR3: CASSELGRTEAFF

size: .
V: TRBV9
J: TRBJ2-2
D: TRBD1
DNA: TGTGCCAGCAGCCCGCAGGGGGCGCACACCGGGGAGCTGTTTTTT
CDR3: CASSPQGAHTGELFF

size: .
V: TRBV7-6
J: TRBJ2-7
D: .
DNA: TGTGCCAGCAGCTTAGGGGCGTTGGTGGGCAGGCTATACGAGCAGTACTTC
CDR3: CASSLGALVGRLYEQYF

size: .
V: TRBV5-1
J: TRBJ2-7
D: TRBD2
DNA: TGCGCCAGCAGCTTGCGAGCGGGGGGTTCGGAGGGCGAGCAGTACTTC
CDR3: CASSLRAGGSEGEQYF

size: .
V: TRBV5-6
J: TRBJ1-2
D: TRBD1
DNA: TGTGCCAGCAGCGTCCGGGACAGGCCAATATGGCTCTATGGCTACACCTTC
CDR3: CASSVRDRPIWLYGYTF

size: .
V: TRBV20-1
J: TRBJ2-7
D: .
DNA: TGCAGTGCTTTTGTGCGGGGAAATCAGTACTTC
CDR3: CSAFVRGNQYF

size: .
V: TRBV29-1
J: TRBJ2-3
D: .
DNA: TGCAGCGTAGGAGGAATTGGAGGCACAGATACGCAGTATTTT
CDR3: CSVGGIGGTDTQYF

size: .
V: TRBV2
J: TRBJ2-7
D: .
DNA: TGTGCCAGCAGGAAGGGACTCCGCTCCTACGAGCAGTACTTC
CDR3: CASRKGLRSYEQYF

size: .
V: TRBV5-1
J: TRBJ2-5
D: .
DNA: TGCGCCAGCAGCTTATCCAGGGGAGATAGGGAGACCCAGTACTTC
CDR3: CASSLSRGDRETQYF

size: .
V: TRBV7-2
J: TRBJ2-7
D: .
DNA: TGTGCCAGCAGCTTTTTCCACGGGGCAGGCTTGTACGAGCAGTACTTC
CDR3: CASSFFHGAGLYEQYF

size: .
V: TRBV5-8
J: TRBJ1-3
D: .
DNA: TGTGCCAGCAACCTGCGAGGGGTCTCTGGAAACACCATATATTTT
CDR3: CASNLRGVSGNTIYF

size: .
V: TRBV14
J: TRBJ1-1
D: .
DNA: TGTGCCAGCAGCCAAGACCGGTTGGTAGCTTTCTTT
CDR3: CASSQDRLVAFF

size: .
V: TRBV6-1
J: TRBJ1-5
D: .
DNA: TGTGCCAGCAGTGAAGTCTTAGGGTGGCAGCCCCAGCATTTT
CDR3: CASSEVLGWQPQHF

size: .
V: TRBV7-2
J: TRBJ1-1
D: .
DNA: TGTGCCAGCAGCTTACTACTGCTACCCATGAACACTGAAGCTTTCTTT
CDR3: CASSLLLLPMNTEAFF

size: .
V: TRBV11-2
J: TRBJ2-7
D: .
DNA: TGTGCCAGCAGCTCCCGCTCCCCGTACTACGAGCAGTACTTC
CDR3: CASSSRSPYYEQYF

size: .
V: TRBV11-2
J: TRBJ2-7
D: .
DNA: TGTGCCAGCAGCCAAGGGACTTACCCCTACGAGCAGTACTTC
CDR3: CASSQGTYPYEQYF

size: .
V: TRBV11-2
J: TRBJ2-7
D: .
DNA: TGTGCCAGCAGCTTAGAGAACCAGGGTCCCTCCTACGAGCAGTACTTC
CDR3: CASSLENQGPSYEQYF

size: .
V: TRBV6-1
J: TRBJ2-2
D: .
DNA: TGTGCCAGCAGTCAAGAGGGGACCTACACCGGGGAGCTGTTTTTT
CDR3: CASSQEGTYTGELFF

size: .
V: TRBV7-9
J: TRBJ2-7
D: .
DNA: TGTGCCAGCAGCCTCTATGCGTGGGGGTTGTCCTACGAGCAGTACTTC
CDR3: CASSLYAWGLSYEQYF

size: .
V: TRBV19
J: TRBJ2-4
D: .
DNA: TGTGCCAGTAGTATTCGGCCATTACTAGCCAAAAACATTCAGTACTTC
CDR3: CASSIRPLLAKNIQYF

size: .
V: TRBV19
J: TRBJ2-6
D: .
DNA: TGTGCCAGTAGTAAAGGCTCTGGGGCCAACGTCCTGACTTTC
CDR3: CASSKGSGANVLTF

size: .
V: TRBV6-5
J: TRBJ1-3
D: TRBD1
DNA: TGTGCCAGCATGGGACAGGCGTACTCTGGAAACACCATATATTTT
CDR3: CASMGQAYSGNTIYF

size: .
V: TRBV15
J: TRBJ2-3
D: .
DNA: TGTGCCACCAGCAGGGGAGCGGACAACCTCGCGGATACGCAGTATTTT
CDR3: CATSRGADNLADTQYF

size: .
V: TRBV6-1
J: TRBJ2-7
D: .
DNA: TGTGCCAGCCTTTCGAACCCACTAACCTACGAGCAGTACTTC
CDR3: CASLSNPLTYEQYF

size: .
V: TRBV5-4
J: TRBJ1-2
D: .
DNA: TGTGCCAGCAGCTTGGGATCTACTAACTATGGCTACACCTTC
CDR3: CASSLGSTNYGYTF

size: .
V: TRBV18
J: TRBJ1-2
D: .
DNA: TGTGCCAGCTCACCGTCGGACGGACTCTATGGCTACACCTTC
CDR3: CASSPSDGLYGYTF

size: .
V: TRBV28
J: TRBJ1-5
D: .
DNA: TGTGCCAGCTTAAGGCCCTACACGGGCAATCAGCCCCAGCATTTT
CDR3: CASLRPYTGNQPQHF

size: once
V: TRBV7-8
J: TRBJ2-5
D: .
DNA: TGTGCCAGCAGCACCTCCCCAGGGGAGACCCAGTACTTC
CDR3: CASSTSPGETQYF

size: .
V: TRBV7-3
J: TRBJ2-2
D: .
DNA: TGTGCCAGCAGGATCTCATCGTCCGGGGAGCTGTTTTTT
CDR3: CASRISSSGELFF

size: .
V: TRBV28
J: TRBJ1-2
D: .
DNA: TGTGCCAGCAGTTCAGGGGAGTTGAGCTACACCTTC
CDR3: CASSSGELSYTF